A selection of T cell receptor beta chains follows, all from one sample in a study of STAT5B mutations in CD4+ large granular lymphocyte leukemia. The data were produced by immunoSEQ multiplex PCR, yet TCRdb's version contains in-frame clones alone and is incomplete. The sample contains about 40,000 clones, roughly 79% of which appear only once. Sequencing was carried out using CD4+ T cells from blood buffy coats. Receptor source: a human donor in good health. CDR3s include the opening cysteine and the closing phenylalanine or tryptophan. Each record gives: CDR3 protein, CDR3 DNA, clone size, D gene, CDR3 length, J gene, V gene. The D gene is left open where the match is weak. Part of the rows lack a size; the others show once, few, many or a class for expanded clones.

CDR3aa: CASSDPPGPINEKLFF
CDR3nt: TGTGCCAGCAGTGATCCCCCGGGACCGATTAATGAAAAACTGTTTTTT
abundance: .
d_gene: .
len: 16
j_gene: TRBJ1-4
v_gene: TRBV6-1

CDR3aa: CASSSGTGGEQYF
CDR3nt: TGTGCCAGCAGCTCTGGGACAGGGGGAGAGCAGTACTTC
abundance: few
d_gene: TRBD1
len: 13
j_gene: TRBJ2-7
v_gene: TRBV7-2

CDR3aa: CASSYSSVGRNTIYF
CDR3nt: TGTGCCAGCAGTTACTCGTCAGTTGGACGAAACACCATATATTTT
abundance: .
d_gene: .
len: 15
j_gene: TRBJ1-3
v_gene: TRBV6-5

CDR3aa: CASSLGQPSSNQPQHF
CDR3nt: TGTGCCAGCAGCTTAGGACAGCCCTCCTCAAATCAGCCCCAGCATTTT
abundance: .
d_gene: .
len: 16
j_gene: TRBJ1-5
v_gene: TRBV7-9

CDR3aa: CASSLGQGTYNEQFF
CDR3nt: TGTGCCAGCAGCTTAGGGCAGGGAACCTACAATGAGCAGTTCTTC
abundance: .
d_gene: .
len: 15
j_gene: TRBJ2-1
v_gene: TRBV11-3

CDR3aa: CASSSGPSIGTDTQYF
CDR3nt: TGTGCCAGCAGCTCGGGGCCCTCAATAGGCACAGATACGCAGTATTTT
abundance: .
d_gene: .
len: 16
j_gene: TRBJ2-3
v_gene: TRBV9

CDR3aa: CAWSDGVGETQYF
CDR3nt: TGTGCCTGGAGTGACGGAGTAGGAGAGACCCAGTACTTC
abundance: .
d_gene: .
len: 13
j_gene: TRBJ2-5
v_gene: TRBV30

CDR3aa: CASSLTGLEQYF
CDR3nt: TGTGCCAGCAGCTTAACGGGGTTGGAGCAGTACTTC
abundance: .
d_gene: .
len: 12
j_gene: TRBJ2-7
v_gene: TRBV7-2

CDR3aa: CASSSRQPQHF
CDR3nt: TGTGCCAGCAGTTCTCGGCAGCCCCAGCATTTT
abundance: .
d_gene: .
len: 11
j_gene: TRBJ1-5
v_gene: TRBV28

CDR3aa: CASSQDRNTEAFF
CDR3nt: TGTGCCAGCAGCCAAGACAGAAACACTGAAGCTTTCTTT
abundance: .
d_gene: .
len: 13
j_gene: TRBJ1-1
v_gene: TRBV9

CDR3aa: CAISGRMEETQYF
CDR3nt: TGTGCCATCAGTGGGCGGATGGAAGAGACCCAGTACTTC
abundance: .
d_gene: .
len: 13
j_gene: TRBJ2-5
v_gene: TRBV10-3

CDR3aa: CASSTGEGLQSNYGYTF
CDR3nt: TGTGCCAGCAGCACGGGCGAAGGGCTCCAATCTAACTATGGCTACACCTTC
abundance: once
d_gene: .
len: 17
j_gene: TRBJ1-2
v_gene: TRBV28

CDR3aa: CASSPPGTDGEQYF
CDR3nt: TGTGCCAGCTCACCACCTGGGACTGACGGCGAGCAGTACTTC
abundance: .
d_gene: .
len: 14
j_gene: TRBJ2-7
v_gene: TRBV18

CDR3aa: CASSRHDRGLAFPEQYF
CDR3nt: TGTGCCAGCAGTCGACACGACAGGGGACTAGCGTTTCCCGAGCAGTACTTC
abundance: once
d_gene: TRBD2
len: 17
j_gene: TRBJ2-7
v_gene: TRBV7-2

CDR3aa: CASSLGLGENSPLHF
CDR3nt: TGTGCCAGCAGCTTAGGTCTGGGTGAGAATTCACCCCTCCACTTT
abundance: .
d_gene: .
len: 15
j_gene: TRBJ1-6
v_gene: TRBV7-9

CDR3aa: CSARGQETQYF
CDR3nt: TGCAGTGCTAGGGGGCAAGAGACCCAGTACTTC
abundance: once
d_gene: .
len: 11
j_gene: TRBJ2-5
v_gene: TRBV20-1

CDR3aa: CASSEVNGGNTGELFF
CDR3nt: TGTGCCAGCAGTGAAGTTAACGGGGGGAACACCGGGGAGCTGTTTTTT
abundance: .
d_gene: .
len: 16
j_gene: TRBJ2-2
v_gene: TRBV6-1

CDR3aa: CASSDGGQGRNEQFF
CDR3nt: TGTGCCAGCAGTGATGGGGGTCAGGGGAGGAATGAGCAGTTCTTC
abundance: .
d_gene: .
len: 15
j_gene: TRBJ2-1
v_gene: TRBV25-1

CDR3aa: CASSLVEPPTGELFF
CDR3nt: TGTGCCAGCAGCTTAGTTGAGCCCCCCACCGGGGAGCTGTTTTTT
abundance: .
d_gene: .
len: 15
j_gene: TRBJ2-2
v_gene: TRBV11-2

CDR3aa: CASRPEAVKGELFF
CDR3nt: TGTGCCAGTAGACCCGAGGCAGTAAAAGGGGAGCTGTTTTTT
abundance: .
d_gene: .
len: 14
j_gene: TRBJ2-2
v_gene: TRBV19

CDR3aa: CASSLGETATDTQYF
CDR3nt: TGTGCCAGCAGCTTGGGAGAGACAGCAACAGATACGCAGTATTTT
abundance: .
d_gene: .
len: 15
j_gene: TRBJ2-3
v_gene: TRBV11-2

CDR3aa: CASSPRQGAETQYF
CDR3nt: TGTGCCAGCTCACCACGACAGGGGGCAGAGACCCAGTACTTC
abundance: .
d_gene: TRBD1
len: 14
j_gene: TRBJ2-5
v_gene: TRBV18

CDR3aa: CASSFHTDTQYF
CDR3nt: TGTGCCAGCAGCTTTCACACAGATACGCAGTATTTT
abundance: .
d_gene: .
len: 12
j_gene: TRBJ2-3
v_gene: TRBV7-2

CDR3aa: CASSQRQITGELFF
CDR3nt: TGCGCCAGCAGCCAGAGACAGATCACCGGGGAGCTGTTTTTT
abundance: .
d_gene: .
len: 14
j_gene: TRBJ2-2
v_gene: TRBV4-3

CDR3aa: CASSVEPGGVPYGYTF
CDR3nt: TGTGCCAGCAGCGTAGAGCCGGGGGGCGTTCCCTATGGCTACACCTTC
abundance: .
d_gene: .
len: 16
j_gene: TRBJ1-2
v_gene: TRBV9

CDR3aa: CASSGTGGKTQYF
CDR3nt: TGTGCCAGCAGTGGGACAGGGGGCAAGACCCAGTACTTC
abundance: .
d_gene: TRBD1
len: 13
j_gene: TRBJ2-5
v_gene: TRBV9

CDR3aa: CASSQAGQANEQYF
CDR3nt: TGCGCCAGCAGCCAAGCGGGACAGGCGAACGAGCAGTACTTC
abundance: .
d_gene: TRBD1
len: 14
j_gene: TRBJ2-7
v_gene: TRBV4-1

CDR3aa: CASSSGTGTGGNQPQHF
CDR3nt: TGTGCCAGCAGCTCAGGAACCGGGACAGGGGGCAACCAGCCCCAGCATTTT
abundance: .
d_gene: TRBD1
len: 17
j_gene: TRBJ1-5
v_gene: TRBV7-9

CDR3aa: CASTTSGSSYNEQFF
CDR3nt: TGTGCCAGCACCACTAGCGGGAGCTCCTACAATGAGCAGTTCTTC
abundance: few
d_gene: TRBD2
len: 15
j_gene: TRBJ2-1
v_gene: TRBV7-2

CDR3aa: CASSPGLAGAAYQETQYF
CDR3nt: TGTGCCAGCAGCCCGGGACTAGCGGGGGCAGCCTATCAAGAGACCCAGTACTTC
abundance: .
d_gene: TRBD2
len: 18
j_gene: TRBJ2-5
v_gene: TRBV16

CDR3aa: CAISEGDEQYF
CDR3nt: TGTGCCATCAGTGAAGGGGACGAGCAGTACTTC
abundance: .
d_gene: .
len: 11
j_gene: TRBJ2-7
v_gene: TRBV10-3

CDR3aa: CASSSPGVAKNIQYF
CDR3nt: TGTGCCAGCAGCTCCCCGGGGGTAGCCAAAAACATTCAGTACTTC
abundance: .
d_gene: .
len: 15
j_gene: TRBJ2-4
v_gene: TRBV11-2

CDR3aa: CASSDLRVENSYEQYF
CDR3nt: TGCGCCAGCAGTGACCTCCGGGTGGAAAACTCCTACGAGCAGTACTTC
abundance: .
d_gene: .
len: 16
j_gene: TRBJ2-7
v_gene: TRBV10-2

CDR3aa: CASSFFGGLGDTQYF
CDR3nt: TGTGCCAGCAGCTTTTTCGGGGGGCTGGGAGATACGCAGTATTTT
abundance: .
d_gene: .
len: 15
j_gene: TRBJ2-3
v_gene: TRBV7-2

CDR3aa: CAWSDSRGRETQYF
CDR3nt: TGTGCCTGGAGCGACAGCAGGGGGCGAGAGACCCAGTACTTC
abundance: .
d_gene: TRBD1
len: 14
j_gene: TRBJ2-5
v_gene: TRBV30

CDR3aa: CASSLIGTANEKLFF
CDR3nt: TGCGCCAGCAGCCTTATCGGGACGGCGAATGAAAAACTGTTTTTT
abundance: few
d_gene: .
len: 15
j_gene: TRBJ1-4
v_gene: TRBV4-1

CDR3aa: CASSLERERIYEQYF
CDR3nt: TGTGCCAGCAGCTTAGAGCGGGAGCGGATCTACGAGCAGTACTTC
abundance: .
d_gene: TRBD2
len: 15
j_gene: TRBJ2-7
v_gene: TRBV7-6

CDR3aa: CASSYLSSYTF
CDR3nt: TGTGCCAGCAGTTACCTTTCGAGCTACACCTTC
abundance: once
d_gene: .
len: 11
j_gene: TRBJ1-2
v_gene: TRBV6-5

CDR3aa: CAISGTPSLPTEGQPQHF
CDR3nt: TGTGCCATCAGCGGGACACCTTCACTCCCTACCGAGGGTCAGCCCCAGCATTTT
abundance: .
d_gene: .
len: 18
j_gene: TRBJ1-5
v_gene: TRBV10-3

CDR3aa: CASSQIGGTQYF
CDR3nt: TGCGCCAGCAGCCAAATTGGGGGGACCCAGTACTTC
abundance: .
d_gene: .
len: 12
j_gene: TRBJ2-5
v_gene: TRBV4-1

CDR3aa: CAISEDRFTGELFF
CDR3nt: TGTGCCATCAGTGAAGACAGGTTCACCGGGGAGCTGTTTTTT
abundance: .
d_gene: .
len: 14
j_gene: TRBJ2-2
v_gene: TRBV10-3

CDR3aa: CASSLNSPGGELFF
CDR3nt: TGTGCCAGCAGCTTGAACTCCCCTGGGGGGGAGCTGTTTTTT
abundance: once
d_gene: .
len: 14
j_gene: TRBJ2-2
v_gene: TRBV7-3

CDR3aa: CSVEAERQDFYNEQFF
CDR3nt: TGCAGCGTTGAGGCCGAGAGACAGGACTTTTACAATGAGCAGTTCTTC
abundance: .
d_gene: .
len: 16
j_gene: TRBJ2-1
v_gene: TRBV29-1

CDR3aa: CASSAQGQGVPPLHF
CDR3nt: TGTGCCAGTAGTGCCCAGGGGCAGGGGGTTCCACCCCTCCACTTT
abundance: .
d_gene: TRBD1
len: 15
j_gene: TRBJ1-6
v_gene: TRBV19

CDR3aa: CASRYNRDLIVDTQYF
CDR3nt: TGTGCCAGCAGATATAACAGGGATCTTATTGTAGATACGCAGTATTTT
abundance: .
d_gene: .
len: 16
j_gene: TRBJ2-3
v_gene: TRBV27

CDR3aa: CASSTRTQETQYF
CDR3nt: TGCGCCAGCAGCACGCGGACCCAAGAGACCCAGTACTTC
abundance: .
d_gene: .
len: 13
j_gene: TRBJ2-5
v_gene: TRBV5-1